The TCR beta chain described here comes from a study of neoadjuvant anti-PD-1 for oral cavity cancer. Using immunoSEQ multiplex PCR, the repertoire was profiled, and TCRdb retains in-frame clones only, with some absent. The data show about 7,800 clones, around 74% seen once. The time point here: after neoadjuvant nivolumab, at surgical resection. Patients had HPV-negative, locally advanced oral cavity squamous cell carcinoma. This receptor was taken from a person between 35 and 79 years old with oral cavity squamous cell carcinoma. The material sequenced was PBMCs, taken after nivolumab (anti-PD-1) treatment.

CDR3 nucleotide sequence: TGTGCCATCAGTGAGTCAACGGTGAGACAGGCATCCTACAATGAGCAGTTCTTC. Its protein product is CAISESTVRQASYNEQFF. The chain joins TRBV10-3 to TRBJ2-1, with a tentative D call TRBD1 (6 bases). V was cut by 0 bases and J by 1 base, with 16 bases left in between. Germline values: CDR1 ENHRY, CDR2 SYGVKD. This CDR3 comprises 18 residues.